This T cell receptor (beta chain) derives from a study of blood T cell repertoires in COVID-19. Study details: PBMCs, B-cell-depleted T cells, or T cells provided the cDNA or gDNA that made up the material.

The germline CDR1 and CDR2 sequences are MNHEY and SVGAGI. V was cut by 5 bases and J by 3 bases, with 4 bases left in between. The CDR3 consists of 11 residues. Using immunoSEQ multiplex PCR, the repertoire was profiled, and TCRdb retains in-frame clones only, with some absent. The table shows under 300,000 clones, with 80% to 90% occurring only once. Everyone who took part was roughly 18 to 89 years old, and they came from about two dozen US areas. Recovered status applied to Cohort 3 donors who had two consecutive negative PCRs. It also applied to those with clearance or with symptom resolution. The TCR was taken from a man aged 35-49 years who had recovered from COVID-19. Sequencing was done on a sample of PBMCs or T cells enriched from blood (not recorded which). The chain couples TRBV6-5 to TRBJ1-1; D call uncertain. This CDR3 reads CASSPYTEAFF. CDR3 nucleotides: TGTGCCAGCAGTCCGTACACTGAAGCTTTCTTT.